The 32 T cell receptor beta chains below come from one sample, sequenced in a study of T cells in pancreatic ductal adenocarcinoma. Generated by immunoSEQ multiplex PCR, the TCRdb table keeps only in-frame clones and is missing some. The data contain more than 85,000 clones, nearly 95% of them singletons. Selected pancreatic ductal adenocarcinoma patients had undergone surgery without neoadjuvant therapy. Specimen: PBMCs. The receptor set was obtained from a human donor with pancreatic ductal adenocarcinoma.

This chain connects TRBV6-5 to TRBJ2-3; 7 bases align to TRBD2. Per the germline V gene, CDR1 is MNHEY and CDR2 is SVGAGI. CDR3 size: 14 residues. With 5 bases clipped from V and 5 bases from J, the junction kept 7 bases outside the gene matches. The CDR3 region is CASSPQAGRDTQYF. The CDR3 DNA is TGTGCCAGCAGTCCGCAAGCGGGGCGAGATACGCAGTATTTT.

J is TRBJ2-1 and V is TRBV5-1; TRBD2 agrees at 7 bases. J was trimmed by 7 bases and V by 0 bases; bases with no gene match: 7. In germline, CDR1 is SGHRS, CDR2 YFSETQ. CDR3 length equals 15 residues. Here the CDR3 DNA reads TGCGCCAGCAGCTTGGCGCGGGAGTCTAGAAATGAGCAGTTCTTC. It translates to CASSLARESRNEQFF.

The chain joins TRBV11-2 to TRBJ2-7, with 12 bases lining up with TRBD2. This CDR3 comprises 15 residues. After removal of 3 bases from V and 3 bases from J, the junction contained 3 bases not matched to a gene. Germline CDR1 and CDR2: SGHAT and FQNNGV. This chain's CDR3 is CASSFRLAGVYEQYF. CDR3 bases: TGTGCCAGCAGCTTCAGACTAGCGGGAGTCTACGAGCAGTACTTC.

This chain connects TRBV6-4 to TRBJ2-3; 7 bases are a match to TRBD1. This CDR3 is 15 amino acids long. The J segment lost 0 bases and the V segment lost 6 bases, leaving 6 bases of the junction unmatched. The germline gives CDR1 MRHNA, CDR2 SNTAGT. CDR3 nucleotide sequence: TGTGCCAGCAGCCGGGACAGCCTTAGCACAGATACGCAGTATTTT. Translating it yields CASSRDSLSTDTQYF.

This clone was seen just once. This CDR3 is CASSQTGTGRFEQFF. CDR3 coding DNA: TGTGCCAGTAGTCAGACCGGGACAGGGAGGTTTGAGCAGTTCTTC. J is TRBJ2-1 and V is TRBV19; 9 bases agree with TRBD1. J gave up 9 bases and V 5 bases, and 11 bases lay outside the gene matches. Looked up from germline, CDR1 is LNHDA and CDR2 is SQIVND (reference sequence). The CDR3 sequence is 15 residues long.

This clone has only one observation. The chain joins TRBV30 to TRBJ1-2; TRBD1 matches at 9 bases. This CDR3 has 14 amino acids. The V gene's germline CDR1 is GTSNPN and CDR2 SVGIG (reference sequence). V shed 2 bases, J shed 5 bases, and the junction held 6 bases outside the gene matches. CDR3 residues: CAWSFDRGGYGYTF. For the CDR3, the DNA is TGTGCCTGGAGTTTTGACAGGGGGGGATATGGCTACACCTTC.

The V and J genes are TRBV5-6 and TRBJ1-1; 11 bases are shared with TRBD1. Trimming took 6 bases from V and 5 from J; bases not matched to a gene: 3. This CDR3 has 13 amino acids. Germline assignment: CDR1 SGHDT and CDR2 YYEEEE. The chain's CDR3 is CASIGTGGTEAFF. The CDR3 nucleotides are TGTGCCAGCATCGGGACAGGGGGGACTGAAGCTTTCTTT.

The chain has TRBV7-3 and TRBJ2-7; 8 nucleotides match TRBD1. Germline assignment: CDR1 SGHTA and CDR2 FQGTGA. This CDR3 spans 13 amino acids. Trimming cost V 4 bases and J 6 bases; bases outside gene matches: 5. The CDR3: CASSSGQGGEQYF. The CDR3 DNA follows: TGTGCCAGCAGCTCAGGACAGGGCGGCGAGCAGTACTTC.

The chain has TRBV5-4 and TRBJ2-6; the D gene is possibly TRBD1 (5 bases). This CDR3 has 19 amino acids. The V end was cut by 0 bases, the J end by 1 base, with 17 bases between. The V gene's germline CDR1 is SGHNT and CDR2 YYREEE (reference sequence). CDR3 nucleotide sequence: TGTGCCAGCAGCTTGGGCGGACATGTTTTTGCGTCTGGGGCCAACGTCCTGACTTTC. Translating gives CASSLGGHVFASGANVLTF. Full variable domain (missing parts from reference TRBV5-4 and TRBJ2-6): ETGVTQSPTHLIKTRGQQVTLRCSSQSGHNTVSWYQQALGQGPQFIFQYYREEENGRGNFPPRFSGLQFPNYSSELNVNALELDDSALYLCASSLGGHVFASGANVLTFGAGSRLTVL.

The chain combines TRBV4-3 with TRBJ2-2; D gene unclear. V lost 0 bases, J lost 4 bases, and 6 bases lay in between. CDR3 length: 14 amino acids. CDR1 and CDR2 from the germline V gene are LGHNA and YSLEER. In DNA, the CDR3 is TGCGCCAGCAGCCAAGAGCGGTCCACCGGGGAGCTGTTTTTT. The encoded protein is CASSQERSTGELFF.

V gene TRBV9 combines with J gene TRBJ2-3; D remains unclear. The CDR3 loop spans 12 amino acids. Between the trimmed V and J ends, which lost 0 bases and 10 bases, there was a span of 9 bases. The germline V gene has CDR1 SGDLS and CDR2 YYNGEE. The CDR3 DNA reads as TGTGCCAGCAGCGTAGGGGCCAGGCCGCAGTATTTT. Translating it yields CASSVGARPQYF.

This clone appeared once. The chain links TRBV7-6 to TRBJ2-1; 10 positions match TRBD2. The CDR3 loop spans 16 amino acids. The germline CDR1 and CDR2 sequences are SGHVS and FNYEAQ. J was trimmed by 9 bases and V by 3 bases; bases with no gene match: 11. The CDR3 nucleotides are TGTGCCAGCAGCTTCTCTTTAGCGGGAGGTGGGATTGAGCAGTTCTTC. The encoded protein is CASSFSLAGGGIEQFF.

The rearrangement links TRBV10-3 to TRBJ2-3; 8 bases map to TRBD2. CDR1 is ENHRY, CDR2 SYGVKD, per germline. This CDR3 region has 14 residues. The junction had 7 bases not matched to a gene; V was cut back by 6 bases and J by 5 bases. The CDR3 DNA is TGTGCCATCAGGTTGGCGGGAGGAGGAGATACGCAGTATTTT. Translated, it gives CAIRLAGGGDTQYF.

The CDR3 DNA is TGCGCCAGCAGCTTCCGGGGGTTCCAAGCCGGGGAGCTGTTTTTT. Amino acids: CASSFRGFQAGELFF. V is TRBV5-1 and J is TRBJ2-2; D possibly corresponds to TRBD2 (6 bases). This CDR3 has 15 residues. V was pared by 2 bases and J by 6 bases, with 14 bases between. Germline loops: CDR1 SGHRS, CDR2 YFSETQ.

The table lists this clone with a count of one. The chain's CDR3 is CASEGSYEQYF. In nucleotides, the CDR3 is TGTGCCAGCGAGGGCTCCTACGAGCAGTACTTC. The chain combines TRBV2 with TRBJ2-7, with a possible D match to TRBD2 (5 bases). The CDR3 contains 11 residues. Germline V gene lookup returns CDR1 SNHLY and CDR2 FYNNEI. V gave up 8 bases and J gave up 0 bases, with 5 bases separating them.

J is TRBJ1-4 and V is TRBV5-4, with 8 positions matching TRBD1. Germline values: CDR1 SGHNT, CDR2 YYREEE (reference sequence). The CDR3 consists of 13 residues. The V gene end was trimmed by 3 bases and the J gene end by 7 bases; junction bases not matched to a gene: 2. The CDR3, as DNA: TGTGCCAGCAGCTGGACAGGGAGTGAAAAACTGTTTTTT. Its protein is CASSWTGSEKLFF.

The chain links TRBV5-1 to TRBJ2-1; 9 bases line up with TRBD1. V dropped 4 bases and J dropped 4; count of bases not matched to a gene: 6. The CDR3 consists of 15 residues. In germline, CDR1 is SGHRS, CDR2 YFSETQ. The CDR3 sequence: CASSGTGTVYNEQFF. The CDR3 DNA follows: TGCGCCAGCAGCGGGACAGGGACGGTGTACAATGAGCAGTTCTTC.

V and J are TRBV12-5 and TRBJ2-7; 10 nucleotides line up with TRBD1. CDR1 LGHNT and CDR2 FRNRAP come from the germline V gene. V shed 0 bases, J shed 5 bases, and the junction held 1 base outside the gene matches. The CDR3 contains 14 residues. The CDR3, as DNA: TGTGCTAGTGGTTTGGTAGGGACAGGGGACGAGCAGTACTTC. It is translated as CASGLVGTGDEQYF.

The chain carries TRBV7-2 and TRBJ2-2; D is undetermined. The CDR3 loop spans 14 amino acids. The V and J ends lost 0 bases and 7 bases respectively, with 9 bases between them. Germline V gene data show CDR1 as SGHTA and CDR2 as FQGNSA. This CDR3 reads CASSLASLRGELFF. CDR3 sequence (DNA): TGTGCCAGCAGCTTAGCCTCCCTACGCGGGGAGCTGTTTTTT.

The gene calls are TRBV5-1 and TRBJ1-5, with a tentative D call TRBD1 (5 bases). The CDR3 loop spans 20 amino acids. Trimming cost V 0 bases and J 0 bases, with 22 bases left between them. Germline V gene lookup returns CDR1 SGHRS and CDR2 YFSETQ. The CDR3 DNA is TGCGCCAGCAGCTTGGGAGGAGGGGTCAACACTCCCCTTAGCAATCAGCCCCAGCATTTT. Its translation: CASSLGGGVNTPLSNQPQHF.

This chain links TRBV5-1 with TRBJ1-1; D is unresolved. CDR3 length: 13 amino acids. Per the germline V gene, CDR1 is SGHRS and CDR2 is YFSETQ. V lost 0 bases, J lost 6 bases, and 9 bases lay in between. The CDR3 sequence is CASSLDRSPEAFF. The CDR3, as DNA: TGCGCCAGCAGCTTGGACAGATCCCCTGAAGCTTTCTTT. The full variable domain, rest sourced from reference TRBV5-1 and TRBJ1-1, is KAGVTQTPRYLIKTRGQQVTLSCSPISGHRSVSWYQQTPGQGLQFLFEYFSETQRNKGNFPGRFSGRQFSNSRSEMNVSTLELGDSALYLCASSLDRSPEAFFGQGTRLTVV.

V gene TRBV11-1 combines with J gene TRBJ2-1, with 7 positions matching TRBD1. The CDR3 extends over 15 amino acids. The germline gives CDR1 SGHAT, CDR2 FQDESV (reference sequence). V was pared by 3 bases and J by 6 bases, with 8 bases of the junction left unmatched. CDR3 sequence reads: CASSFTQGVSNEQFF. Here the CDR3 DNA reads TGTGCCAGCAGCTTTACGCAGGGGGTCTCCAATGAGCAGTTCTTC. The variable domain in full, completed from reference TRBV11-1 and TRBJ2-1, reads EAEVAQSPRYKITEKSQAVAFWCDPISGHATLYWYRQILGQGPELLVQFQDESVVDDSQLPKDRFSAERLKGVDSTLKIQPAELGDSAMYLCASSFTQGVSNEQFFGPGTRLTVL.

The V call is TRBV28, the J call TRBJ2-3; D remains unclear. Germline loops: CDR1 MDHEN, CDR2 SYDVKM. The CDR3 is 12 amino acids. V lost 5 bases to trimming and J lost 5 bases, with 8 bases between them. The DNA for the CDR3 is TGTGCCAGCAGTCTGGTTAGAGATACGCAGTATTTT. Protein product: CASSLVRDTQYF.

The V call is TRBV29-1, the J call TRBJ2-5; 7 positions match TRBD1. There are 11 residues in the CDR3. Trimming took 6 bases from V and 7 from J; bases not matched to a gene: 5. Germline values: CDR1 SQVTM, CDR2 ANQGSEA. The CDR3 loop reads CSVRQGGTQYF. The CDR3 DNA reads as TGCAGCGTGCGACAGGGTGGGACCCAGTACTTC.

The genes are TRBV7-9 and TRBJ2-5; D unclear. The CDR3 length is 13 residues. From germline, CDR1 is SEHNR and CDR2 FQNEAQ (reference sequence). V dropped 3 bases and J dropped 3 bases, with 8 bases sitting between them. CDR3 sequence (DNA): TGTGCCAGCAGCTTCTCAGTAAAAGAGACCCAGTACTTC. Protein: CASSFSVKETQYF.

The CDR3 here is CASSPTGLSSYEQYF. DNA for the CDR3: TGTGCCAGCAGCCCGACAGGCCTAAGCTCCTACGAGCAGTACTTC. V is TRBV7-2 and J is TRBJ2-7, with a tentative D call TRBD1 (6 bases). V lost 5 bases to trimming and J lost 0 bases, with 14 bases between them. Germline CDR1 and CDR2: SGHTA and FQGNSA. CDR3 length equals 15 residues.

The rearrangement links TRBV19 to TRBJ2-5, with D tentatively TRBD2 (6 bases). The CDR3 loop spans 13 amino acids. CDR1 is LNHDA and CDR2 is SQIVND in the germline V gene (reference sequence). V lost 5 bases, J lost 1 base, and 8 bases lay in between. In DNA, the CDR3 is TGTGCCAGTAGTGGAGGGTCCCAAGAGACCCAGTACTTC. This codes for CASSGGSQETQYF.

The CDR3 region has the DNA TGTGCCAGCAGCGTGCAAACAATGTTGACAGGGTTCGAGCAGTACTTC. Its protein is CASSVQTMLTGFEQYF. The chain links TRBV5-8 to TRBJ2-7; the match to TRBD1 covers 7 bases. V lost 4 bases and J lost 6; bases outside the gene matches: 16. The CDR3 sequence is 16 residues long. CDR1 is SGHTS, CDR2 YDEGEE, per germline.

The CDR3 DNA sequence: TGTGCCACCTTGGACAGGGCCGAGCCCCAGCATTTT. Translating gives CATLDRAEPQHF. This chain joins TRBV6-1 and TRBJ1-5, with 8 bases lining up with TRBD1. The CDR3 extends over 12 amino acids. The ends lost 10 bases at V and 8 bases at J; junction bases unmatched: 7. The germline gives CDR1 MNHNS, CDR2 SASEGT.

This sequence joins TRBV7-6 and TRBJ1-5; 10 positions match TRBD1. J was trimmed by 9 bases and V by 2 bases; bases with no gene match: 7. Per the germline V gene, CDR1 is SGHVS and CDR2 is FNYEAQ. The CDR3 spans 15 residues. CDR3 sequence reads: CASSLNSGTGVPQHF. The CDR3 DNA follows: TGTGCCAGCAGCTTAAATTCGGGGACAGGGGTGCCCCAGCATTTT.

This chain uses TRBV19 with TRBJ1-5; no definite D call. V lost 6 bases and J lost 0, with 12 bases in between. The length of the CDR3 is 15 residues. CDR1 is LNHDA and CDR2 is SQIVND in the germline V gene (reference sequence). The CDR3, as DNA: TGTGCCAGTAGACTACAAGTATATAGCAATCAGCCCCAGCATTTT. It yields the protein CASRLQVYSNQPQHF. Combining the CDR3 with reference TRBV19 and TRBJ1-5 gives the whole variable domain DGGITQSPKYLFRKEGQNVTLSCEQNLNHDAMYWYRQDPGQGLRLIYYSQIVNDFQKGDIAEGYSVSREKKESFPLTVTSAQKNPTAFYLCASRLQVYSNQPQHFGDGTRLSIL.

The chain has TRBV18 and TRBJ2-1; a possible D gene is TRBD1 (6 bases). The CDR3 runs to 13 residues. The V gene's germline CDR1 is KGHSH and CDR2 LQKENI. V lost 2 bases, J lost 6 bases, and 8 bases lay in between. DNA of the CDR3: TGTGCCAGCTCACCAGGGACACCCAATGAGCAGTTCTTC. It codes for CASSPGTPNEQFF.